A single sample is the source of the 14 T cell receptor beta chains below, sequenced in a study of T cells in Graves' hyperthyroidism and ophthalmopathy. RNA transcripts served as the template for amplifying TCR beta CDR3 regions. The TCR CDR3 was amplified in a first-round RT-PCR using the HTBI primer set. TCRdb fed the multiplex PCR reads into MiXCR, producing one record per CDR3 protein. The sample records some 440,000 distinct CDR3 sequences, approximately 15% being singletons. Sample: blood. The receptors originated from a woman aged 18-29 years with Graves' hyperthyroidism.

In this sample, this clonotype turned up many times. The chain has TRBV29-1 and TRBJ1-6, with TRBD1 as a possible D gene (5 bases). V was pared by 5 bases and J by 10 bases, with 24 bases between. The CDR3 is 16 residues long. Germline CDR1 and CDR2: SQVTM and ANQGSEA. The CDR3 DNA follows: TGCAGCGTTCGAGGAGGGGAGGGGCGAAAGAGGTCACCCCTCCACTTT. It yields the protein CSVRGGEGRKRSPLHF. Complete variable domain (other parts from reference TRBV29-1 and TRBJ1-6): SAVISQKPSRDICQRGTSLTIQCQVDSQVTMMFWYRQQPGQSLTLIATANQGSEATYESGFVIDKFPISRPNLTFSTLTVSNMSPEDSSIYLCSVRGGEGRKRSPLHFGNGTRLTVT.

This clonotype was counted ten times or more. The chain joins TRBV6-1 to TRBJ1-1; D gene ambiguous. V was cut by 4 bases and J by 8 bases, with 14 bases left in between. CDR3 size: 13 residues. Germline lookup yields CDR1 MNHNS and CDR2 SASEGT. CDR3: CASSGNAGREAFF. The CDR3 DNA sequence: TGTGCCAGCAGTGGGAACGCGGGTCGGGAAGCTTTCTTT.

There are a few counts of this clonotype. The rearrangement uses TRBV24-1 and TRBJ2-2, with 7 bases that match TRBD1. V was clipped by 5 bases and J by 4 bases; unmatched bases: 9. Germline V CDR1 and CDR2: KGHDR, SFDVKD. This CDR3 is 16 amino acids long. The CDR3 sequence is CATSGGDRGFTGELFF. CDR3 DNA: TGTGCCACCAGTGGAGGGGACAGAGGGTTCACCGGGGAGCTGTTTTTT.

This clonotype was found many times. For the CDR3, the DNA is TGTGCCAGCAGCTTAGATCGAAACCCCTTAGATACGCAGTATTTT. Translating gives CASSLDRNPLDTQYF. The chain uses TRBV11-2 and TRBJ2-3; no definite D call. The germline V gene has CDR1 SGHAT and CDR2 FQNNGV. The CDR3 loop spans 15 amino acids. The ends were cut back, 0 bases at V and 5 bases at J, with 12 bases in the middle.

Ten or more counts support this clonotype. V gene TRBV28 combines with J gene TRBJ2-2, with D perhaps matching TRBD2 (6 bases). Trimming pared 5 bases from V and 6 bases from J, leaving 16 bases between. CDR1 is MDHEN, CDR2 SYDVKM, per germline. The CDR3 totals 15 residues. The CDR3 here is CASSGFPGESGELFF. Written as DNA, the CDR3 is TGTGCCAGCAGTGGGTTCCCGGGAGAATCCGGGGAGCTGTTTTTT. Based on the CDR3 plus reference TRBV28 and TRBJ2-2, the full variable domain is DVKVTQSSRYLVKRTGEKVFLECVQDMDHENMFWYRQDPGLGLRLIYFSYDVKMKEKGDIPEGYSVSREKKERFSLILESASTNQTSMYLCASSGFPGESGELFFGEGSRLTVL.

The table lists this clonotype with many counts. This chain uses TRBV5-1 with TRBJ2-1; 11 bases fit TRBD2. J was trimmed by 8 bases and V by 4 bases; bases with no gene match: 11. CDR1 SGHRS and CDR2 YFSETQ come from the germline V gene. The CDR3 has 16 amino acids. The CDR3 sequence: CASSLLLAGGTDEQFF. CDR3 bases: TGCGCCAGCAGCCTCCTCCTAGCGGGAGGCACGGATGAGCAGTTCTTC.

There are many counts of this clonotype. This sequence joins TRBV6-1 and TRBJ2-7, with 8 bases lining up with TRBD1. The germline V gene has CDR1 MNHNS and CDR2 SASEGT. The CDR3 has 15 residues. V lost 8 bases and J lost 2; bases outside the gene matches: 11. CDR3 DNA sequence: TGTGCCAGCGTGCGAGGGACAGGCCTTCCCTACGAGCAGTACTTC. This codes for CASVRGTGLPYEQYF.

This clonotype was detected many times. This chain joins TRBV28 and TRBJ1-6, with 7 bases that match TRBD1. Unmatched junction bases numbered 10, after V lost 7 bases and J lost 10 bases. The length of the CDR3 is 14 residues. Germline CDR1 is MDHEN and CDR2 is SYDVKM. CDR3 amino acids: CASNENRGWSPLHF. CDR3 DNA sequence: TGTGCCAGCAACGAAAACAGGGGCTGGTCACCCCTCCACTTT. The complete variable domain, with remaining parts taken from reference TRBV28 and TRBJ1-6, reads DVKVTQSSRYLVKRTGEKVFLECVQDMDHENMFWYRQDPGLGLRLIYFSYDVKMKEKGDIPEGYSVSREKKERFSLILESASTNQTSMYLCASNENRGWSPLHFGNGTRLTVT.

The chain is built from TRBV11-2 and TRBJ2-7, with 7 bases identical to TRBD1. This CDR3 comprises 14 residues. Trimming at V came to 7 bases and at J to 4 bases, leaving 10 bases not matched to a gene. Germline values: CDR1 SGHAT, CDR2 FQNNGV. The CDR3: CASTPRTGIYEQYF. CDR3 coding DNA: TGTGCCAGCACTCCTAGGACAGGTATTTACGAGCAGTACTTC.

In this sample, this clonotype turned up a few times. The rearrangement joins TRBV24-1 to TRBJ2-5, with 8 bases identical to TRBD2. J was trimmed by 3 bases and V by 4 bases; bases with no gene match: 6. The CDR3 loop spans 15 amino acids. Germline V gene data show CDR1 as KGHDR and CDR2 as SFDVKD. This chain's CDR3 is CATSETGTREETQYF. CDR3 in DNA: TGTGCCACCAGTGAGACCGGGACTAGAGAAGAGACCCAGTACTTC.

This clonotype was picked up many times. The rearrangement uses TRBV12-3 or TRBV12-4 and TRBJ1-6; weak D call: TRBD1 (5 bases). The CDR3 contains 15 residues. The germline V and J ends were trimmed by 5 bases and 7 bases, with 15 bases remaining between them. The CDR3 nucleotides are TGTGCCAGCAGTCCAGTGGGGGGAGAAAATTCACCCCTCCACTTT. Residues: CASSPVGGENSPLHF.

There are many counts of this clonotype. The V gene is TRBV3-1, the J gene TRBJ2-7; TRBD2 matches 14 bases. From germline, CDR1 is LGHDT and CDR2 YNNKEL (reference sequence). J lost 6 bases, V lost 4 bases, and 5 bases had no gene match. The CDR3 is 15 amino acids. The CDR3 DNA sequence: TGTGCCAGCAGCCCTGGGACTAGCGGGAGAGGCGAGCAGTACTTC. The encoded protein is CASSPGTSGRGEQYF.

This clonotype was counted ten times or more. J is TRBJ2-3 and V is TRBV2; D may match TRBD1 or TRBD2 (5 bases each). The CDR3 has 15 amino acids. Trimming removed 5 bases at V and 2 bases at J, with 14 bases between. The germline V gene has CDR1 SNHLY and CDR2 FYNNEI. CDR3 protein: CASSFLVGPTDTQYF. In nucleotides, the CDR3 is TGTGCCAGCAGTTTCCTCGTGGGACCCACAGATACGCAGTATTTT. Based on the CDR3 plus reference TRBV2 and TRBJ2-3, the full variable domain is EPEVTQTPSHQVTQMGQEVILRCVPISNHLYFYWYRQILGQKVEFLVSFYNNEISEKSEIFDDQFSVERPDGSNFTLKIRSTKLEDSAMYFCASSFLVGPTDTQYFGPGTRLTVL.

On this clonotype: A read error is possible here, since a much larger clone lies one base away. The chain links TRBV11-2 to TRBJ2-1; TRBD2 might be the D (6 bases). Germline CDR1 SGHAT, CDR2 FQNNGV. V dropped 8 bases and J dropped 2 bases, with 19 bases sitting between them. The CDR3 spans 16 residues. CDR3: CASGPSWRETYNEQFF. In DNA, the CDR3 is TGTGCCAGCGGCCCTTCTTGGAGGGAAACCTACAATGAGCAGTTCTTC.